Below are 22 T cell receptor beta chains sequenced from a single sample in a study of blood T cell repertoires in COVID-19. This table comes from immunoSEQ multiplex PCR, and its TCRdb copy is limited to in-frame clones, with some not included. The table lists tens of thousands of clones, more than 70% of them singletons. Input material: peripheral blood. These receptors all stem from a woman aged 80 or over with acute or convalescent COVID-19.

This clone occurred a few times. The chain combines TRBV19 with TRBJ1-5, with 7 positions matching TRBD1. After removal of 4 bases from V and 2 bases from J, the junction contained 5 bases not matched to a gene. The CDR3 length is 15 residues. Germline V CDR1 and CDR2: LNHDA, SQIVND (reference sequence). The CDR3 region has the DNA TGTGCCAGTAGTAGTAGACAGGGTGGCAATCAGCCCCAGCATTTT. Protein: CASSSRQGGNQPQHF.

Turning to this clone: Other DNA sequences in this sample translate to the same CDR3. CDR3 region: CASSLSGTSGYEQYF. DNA for the CDR3: TGTGCCAGCAGCCTATCCGGGACTAGCGGCTACGAGCAGTACTTC. This rearrangement joins TRBV7-2 to TRBJ2-7; 11 positions agree with TRBD2. Germline V gives CDR1 SGHTA, CDR2 FQGNSA. V shed 5 bases and J 3 bases; nucleotides not matched to a gene: 6. CDR3 length: 15 residues.

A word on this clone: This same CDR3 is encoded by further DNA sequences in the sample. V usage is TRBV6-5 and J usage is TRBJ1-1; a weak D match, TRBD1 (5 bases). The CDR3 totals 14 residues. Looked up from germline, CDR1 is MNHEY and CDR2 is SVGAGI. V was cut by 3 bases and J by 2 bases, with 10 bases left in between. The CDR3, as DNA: TGTGCCAGCAGTTATGGGGGAGGTAACACTGAAGCTTTCTTT. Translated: CASSYGGGNTEAFF.

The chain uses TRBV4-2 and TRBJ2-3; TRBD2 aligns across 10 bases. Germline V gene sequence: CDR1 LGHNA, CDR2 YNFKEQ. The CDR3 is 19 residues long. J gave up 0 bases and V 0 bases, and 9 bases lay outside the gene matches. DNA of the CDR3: TGTGCCAGCAGCCAAGATACCGGGGGGACTAGCGATAGCACAGATACGCAGTATTTT. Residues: CASSQDTGGTSDSTDTQYF.

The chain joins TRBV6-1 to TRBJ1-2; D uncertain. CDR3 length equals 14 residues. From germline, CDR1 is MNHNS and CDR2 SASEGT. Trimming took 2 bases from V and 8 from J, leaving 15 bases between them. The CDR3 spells CASSESNRPRGYTF. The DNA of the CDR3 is TGTGCCAGCAGTGAATCAAACAGACCCAGGGGCTACACCTTC.

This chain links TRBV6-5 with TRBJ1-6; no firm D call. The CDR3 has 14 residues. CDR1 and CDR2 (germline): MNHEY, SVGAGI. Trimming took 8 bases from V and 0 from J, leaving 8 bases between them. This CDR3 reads CASWPGSYNSPLHF. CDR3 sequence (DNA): TGTGCCAGCTGGCCGGGCTCCTATAATTCACCCCTCCACTTT.

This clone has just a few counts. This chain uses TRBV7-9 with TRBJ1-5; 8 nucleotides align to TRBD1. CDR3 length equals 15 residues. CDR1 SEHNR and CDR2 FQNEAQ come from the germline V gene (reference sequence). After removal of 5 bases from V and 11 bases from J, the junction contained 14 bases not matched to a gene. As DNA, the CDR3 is TGTGCCAGCAGCCTGGGGACAGGACAAAGCGGGTCCCAGCATTTT. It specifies CASSLGTGQSGSQHF.

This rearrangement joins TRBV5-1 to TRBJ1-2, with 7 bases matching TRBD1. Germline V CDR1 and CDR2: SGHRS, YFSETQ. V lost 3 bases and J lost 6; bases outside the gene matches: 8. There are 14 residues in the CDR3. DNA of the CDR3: TGCGCCAGCAGCTCGCTCACTGGACAGGATGGCTACACCTTC. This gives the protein CASSSLTGQDGYTF.

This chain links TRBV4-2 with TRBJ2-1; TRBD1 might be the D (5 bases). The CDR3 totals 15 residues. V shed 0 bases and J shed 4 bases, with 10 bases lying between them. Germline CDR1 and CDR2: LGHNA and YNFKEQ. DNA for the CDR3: TGTGCCAGCAGCCAAGAAGGGTCAGGGTACAATGAGCAGTTCTTC. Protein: CASSQEGSGYNEQFF.

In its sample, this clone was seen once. DNA for the CDR3: TGTGCCAGCAGTCGACCTTTAACTAGGACCGGGGAGCTGTTTTTT. Translated, it gives CASSRPLTRTGELFF. The J gene is TRBJ2-2, the V gene TRBV6-2 or TRBV6-3, with D perhaps matching TRBD2 (5 bases). The V and J ends lost 5 bases and 5 bases respectively, with 15 bases between them. The CDR3 is 15 amino acids. In germline, CDR1 is MNHEY, CDR2 SVGEGT.

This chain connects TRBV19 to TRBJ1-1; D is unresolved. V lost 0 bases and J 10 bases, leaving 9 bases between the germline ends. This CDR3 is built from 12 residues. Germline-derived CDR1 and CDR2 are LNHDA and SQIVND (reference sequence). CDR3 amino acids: CASSIEGRGAFF. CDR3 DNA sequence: TGTGCCAGTAGTATAGAAGGCAGAGGAGCTTTCTTT.

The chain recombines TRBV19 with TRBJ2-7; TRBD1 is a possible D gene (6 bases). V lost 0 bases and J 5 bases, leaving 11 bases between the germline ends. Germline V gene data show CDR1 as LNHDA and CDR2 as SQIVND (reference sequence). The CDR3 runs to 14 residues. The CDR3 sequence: CASSIEDRSDEQYF. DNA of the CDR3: TGTGCCAGTAGTATAGAAGACAGGTCTGACGAGCAGTACTTC.

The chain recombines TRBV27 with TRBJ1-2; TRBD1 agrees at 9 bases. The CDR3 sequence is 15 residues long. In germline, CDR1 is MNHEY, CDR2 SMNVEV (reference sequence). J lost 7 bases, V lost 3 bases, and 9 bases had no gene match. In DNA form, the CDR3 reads TGTGCCAGCAGTTTCGCGGGACAGGGCAATGGTGGCTACACCTTC. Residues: CASSFAGQGNGGYTF.

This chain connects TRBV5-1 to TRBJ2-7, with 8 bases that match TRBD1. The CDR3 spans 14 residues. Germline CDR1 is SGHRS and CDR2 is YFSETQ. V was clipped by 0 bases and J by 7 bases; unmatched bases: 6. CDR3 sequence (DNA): TGCGCCAGCAGCTTGGTCCAGGGGGCTAGAGAGCAGTACTTC. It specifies CASSLVQGAREQYF.

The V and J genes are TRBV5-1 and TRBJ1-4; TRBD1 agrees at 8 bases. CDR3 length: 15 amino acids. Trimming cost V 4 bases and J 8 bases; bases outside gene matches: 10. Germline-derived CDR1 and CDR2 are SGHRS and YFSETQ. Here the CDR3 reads CASSTGQGSGEKLFF. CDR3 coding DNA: TGCGCCAGCAGCACCGGACAGGGCTCAGGCGAAAAACTGTTTTTT. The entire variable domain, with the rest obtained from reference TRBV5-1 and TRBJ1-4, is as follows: KAGVTQTPRYLIKTRGQQVTLSCSPISGHRSVSWYQQTPGQGLQFLFEYFSETQRNKGNFPGRFSGRQFSNSRSEMNVSTLELGDSALYLCASSTGQGSGEKLFFGSGTQLSVL.

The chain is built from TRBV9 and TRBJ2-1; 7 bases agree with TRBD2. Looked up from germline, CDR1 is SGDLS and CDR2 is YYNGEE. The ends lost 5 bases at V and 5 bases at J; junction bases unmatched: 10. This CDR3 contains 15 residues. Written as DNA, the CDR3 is TGTGCCAGCAGAGCAACCGGGACTACTAACAATGAGCAGTTCTTC. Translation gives CASRATGTTNNEQFF.

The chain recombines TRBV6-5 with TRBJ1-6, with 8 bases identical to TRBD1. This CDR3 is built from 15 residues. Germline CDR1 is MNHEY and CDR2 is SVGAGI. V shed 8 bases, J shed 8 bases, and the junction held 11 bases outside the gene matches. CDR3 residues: CASVLTGTGDSPLHF. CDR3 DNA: TGTGCCAGCGTCTTAACGGGGACAGGAGATTCACCCCTCCACTTT.

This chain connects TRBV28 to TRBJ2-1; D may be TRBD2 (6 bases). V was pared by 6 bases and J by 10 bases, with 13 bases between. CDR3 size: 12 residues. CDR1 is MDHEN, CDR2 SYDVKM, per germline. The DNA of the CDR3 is TGTGCCAGCAGCCTGGACTATTACGAGCAGTTCTTC. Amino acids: CASSLDYYEQFF.

The CDR3 loop reads CASSLRRGKDEQFF. CDR3 coding DNA: TGTGCCAGCAGCTTAAGGCGGGGGAAGGATGAGCAGTTCTTC. The chain combines TRBV7-2 with TRBJ2-1, with 7 bases matching TRBD2. The ends lost 2 bases at V and 8 bases at J; junction bases unmatched: 6. Germline V lookup: CDR1 SGHTA, CDR2 FQGNSA. The CDR3 has 14 residues.

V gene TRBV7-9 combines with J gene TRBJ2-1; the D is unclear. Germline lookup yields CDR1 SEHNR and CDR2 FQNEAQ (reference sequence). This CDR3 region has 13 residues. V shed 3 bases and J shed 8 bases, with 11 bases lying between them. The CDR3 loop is CASSFDAVDEQFF. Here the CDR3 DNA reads TGTGCCAGCAGCTTCGATGCGGTGGATGAGCAGTTCTTC.

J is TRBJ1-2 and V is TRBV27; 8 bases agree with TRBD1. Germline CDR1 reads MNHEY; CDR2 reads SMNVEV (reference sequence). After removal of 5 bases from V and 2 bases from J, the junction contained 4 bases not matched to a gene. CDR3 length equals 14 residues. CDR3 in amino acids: CASSPGGANYGYTF. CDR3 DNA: TGTGCCAGCAGTCCAGGGGGCGCAAACTATGGCTACACCTTC.

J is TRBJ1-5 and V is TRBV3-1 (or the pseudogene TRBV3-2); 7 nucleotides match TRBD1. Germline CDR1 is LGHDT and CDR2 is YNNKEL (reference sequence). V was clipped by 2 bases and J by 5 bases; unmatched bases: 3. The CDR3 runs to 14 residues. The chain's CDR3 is CASSQRTGYQPQHF. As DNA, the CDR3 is TGTGCCAGCAGCCAAAGGACAGGTTATCAGCCCCAGCATTTT.